This is a list of T cell receptor beta chains from one sample in a study of T-cell reconstitution after alpha-beta-depleted transplantation in children. TCRdb independently ran MiXCR on the PCR reads; one entry per CDR3 protein. Of about 870,000 distinct CDR3 sequences in the sample, around 17% were seen once. Specimen: PBMCs, mostly from graft donor cells, collected 360 days after TCRalphabeta/CD19-depleted stem cell transplant. These receptors were taken from a male patient aged 10 to 17 who had a stem cell transplant for acute lymphoblastic leukemia, so the T cells may come from the graft donor. The CDR3 runs from the conserved cysteine through the conserved F or W. D genes are given only for firm matches. A clone size is listed for some rows: how often the clone was seen (once, few, many), or a class if it is expanded.

D gene	clone size	V gene	CDR3 length	J gene	CDR3 protein	CDR3 DNA
-	many	TRBV12-3/TRBV12-4	13	TRBJ2-7	CASSSSGFAGQYF	TGTGCCAGCAGTTCAAGCGGGTTTGCGGGGCAGTACTTC
-	few	TRBV10-3	15	TRBJ2-7	CAISEAIHEPYEQYF	TGTGCCATCAGTGAGGCCATACACGAGCCCTACGAGCAGTACTTC
-	-	TRBV7-9	17	TRBJ2-5	CASSTSRRGWIAETQYF	TGTGCCAGCAGCACATCGCGGAGAGGTTGGATTGCGGAGACCCAGTACTTC
-	-	TRBV4-1	13	TRBJ1-2	CASSQGFGWGYTF	TGCGCCAGCAGCCAAGGGTTCGGCTGGGGCTACACCTTC
TRBD2	-	TRBV4-1	16	TRBJ2-3	CASSQRRTSGTDTQYF	TGCGCCAGCAGCCAAAGGCGGACTAGCGGCACAGATACGCAGTATTTT
-	many	TRBV27	13	TRBJ2-7	CASSLNPGTEQYF	TGTGCCAGCAGTTTAAATCCGGGAACCGAGCAGTACTTC
-	few	TRBV6-5	14	TRBJ2-1	CASSIRTDYNEQFF	TGTGCCAGCAGTATACGAACGGACTACAATGAGCAGTTCTTC
-	-	TRBV5-6	13	TRBJ1-4	CASSSGTIEKLFF	TGTGCCAGCAGCTCCGGCACAATTGAAAAACTGTTTTTT
TRBD1	-	TRBV4-1	17	TRBJ1-2	CASGSPRRQGINYGYTF	TGCGCCAGCGGTTCTCCACGACGACAGGGGATAAACTATGGCTACACCTTC
-	many	TRBV5-1	14	TRBJ2-2	CASSNRVNTGELFF	TGCGCCAGCAGTAACAGGGTGAACACCGGGGAGCTGTTTTTT
TRBD1	few	TRBV5-1	22	TRBJ2-6	CASSLGPGQGLRGHSGANVLTF	TGCGCCAGCAGCTTGGGCCCGGGACAGGGACTAAGGGGACACTCTGGGGCCAACGTCCTGACTTTC
TRBD2	few	TRBV5-1	14	TRBJ2-7	CASSLDSGSREQYF	TGCGCCAGCAGCTTGGATAGCGGGAGTCGCGAGCAGTACTTC
-	-	TRBV27	15	TRBJ2-1	CASKLGRRPYNEQFF	TGTGCCAGCAAGCTTGGACGCCGGCCCTACAATGAGCAGTTCTTC
TRBD1	-	TRBV19	12	TRBJ1-1	CASRDRDTEAFF	TGTGCCAGTCGGGACAGGGACACTGAAGCTTTCTTT
TRBD2	few	TRBV24-1	13	TRBJ2-1	CATSPGGPREQFF	TGTGCCACCAGCCCGGGAGGGCCTCGGGAGCAGTTCTTC
-	few	TRBV12-3/TRBV12-4	14	TRBJ2-3	CASSFATPTDTQYF	TGTGCCAGCAGTTTTGCCACGCCAACAGATACGCAGTATTTT
-	few	TRBV7-2	16	TRBJ2-5	CASSLGSREWEETQYF	TGTGCCAGCAGCTTGGGATCCCGGGAGTGGGAAGAGACCCAGTACTTC
TRBD2	-	TRBV5-1	16	TRBJ2-2	CASSSIGLAGAGELFF	TGCGCCAGCAGCTCAATCGGACTAGCGGGAGCCGGGGAGCTGTTTTTT
-	-	TRBV19	15	TRBJ1-1	CASSGQGTGKAEAFF	TGTGCCAGTAGTGGGCAAGGAACAGGCAAGGCTGAAGCTTTCTTT
-	few	TRBV7-6	14	TRBJ2-7	CASSLSSGALERYF	TGTGCCAGCAGCTTAAGCTCTGGGGCCCTCGAAAGGTACTTC
-	-	TRBV14	14	TRBJ2-1	CASSQVTAYNEQFF	TGTGCCAGCAGCCAAGTGACAGCCTACAATGAGCAGTTCTTC
TRBD1	few	TRBV27	15	TRBJ2-7	CASSLEGTGYSEQYF	TGTGCCAGCAGTTTAGAAGGGACAGGGTATAGCGAGCAGTACTTC
-	-	TRBV30	13	TRBJ2-7	CAWTGTSHAEQYF	TGTGCCTGGACCGGGACTTCTCACGCAGAGCAGTACTTC
TRBD2	-	TRBV7-3	17	TRBJ2-3	CASSFTPQREGRDTQYF	TGTGCCAGCAGCTTTACCCCACAGCGGGAGGGCCGGGATACGCAGTATTTT
-	few	TRBV18	15	TRBJ2-1	CASSTDSTGYNEQFF	TGTGCCAGCTCAACGGACTCCACGGGCTACAATGAGCAGTTCTTC
TRBD1	many	TRBV5-1	16	TRBJ2-7	CASSLSGTGPTYEQYF	TGCGCCAGCAGCTTATCCGGGACAGGGCCGACCTACGAGCAGTACTTC
TRBD1	-	TRBV7-3	17	TRBJ2-7	CASSHQPDREFSYEQYF	TGTGCCAGCAGCCACCAGCCGGACAGGGAGTTCTCCTACGAGCAGTACTTC
TRBD2	-	TRBV10-1	18	TRBJ2-3	CASSDPPGAGGPADTQYF	TGCGCCAGCAGTGACCCTCCCGGGGCGGGAGGGCCAGCAGATACGCAGTATTTT
-	few	TRBV5-1	15	TRBJ2-2	CASSSGRVGDGELFF	TGCGCCAGCAGCTCCGGACGGGTCGGGGACGGGGAGCTGTTTTTT
-	-	TRBV29-1	15	TRBJ2-7	CSVGGRANPSYEQYF	TGCAGCGTTGGAGGTAGGGCGAATCCCTCCTACGAGCAGTACTTC
-	-	TRBV6-1	15	TRBJ1-3	CASSTGTESGNTIYF	TGTGCCAGCAGTACCGGGACGGAGAGTGGAAACACCATATATTTT
-	few	TRBV7-6	13	TRBJ2-5	CASSHPRRKTQYF	TGTGCCAGCAGCCACCCTCGGAGGAAGACCCAGTACTTC
-	once	TRBV9	18	TRBJ2-1	CASSVPQERGLIYNEQFF	TGTGCCAGCAGCGTACCCCAAGAAAGGGGCCTAATATACAATGAGCAGTTCTTC
TRBD2	many	TRBV5-1	14	TRBJ2-3	CASSLAGSTDTQYF	TGTGCCAGCAGCCTAGCGGGTAGCACAGATACGCAGTATTTT
-	few	TRBV7-9	14	TRBJ1-5	CASSTGMGFQPQHF	TGTGCCAGCAGCACAGGGATGGGTTTTCAGCCCCAGCATTTT
TRBD1	many	TRBV27	14	TRBJ2-7	CASSSKGASYEQYF	TGCGCCAGCAGCTCCAAGGGGGCTTCCTACGAGCAGTACTTC
-	few	TRBV29-1	14	TRBJ2-7	CSVGGLRTPYEQYF	TGCAGCGTTGGAGGATTACGAACCCCCTACGAGCAGTACTTC
TRBD2	-	TRBV12-3/TRBV12-4	15	TRBJ2-7	CASSFGLANSYEQYF	TGTGCCAGCAGTTTCGGACTAGCGAACTCCTACGAGCAGTACTTC
TRBD1	many	TRBV5-1	15	TRBJ2-2	CASSGTGLNTGELFF	TGCGCCAGCAGCGGGACAGGCCTGAACACCGGGGAGCTGTTTTTT
-	few	TRBV20-1	10	TRBJ1-2	CSARGGQRSF	TGCAGTGCTAGAGGTGGACAGCGTTCATTC
-	many	TRBV18	15	TRBJ2-3	CASSPPSWSTDTQYF	TGTGCCAGCTCCCCCCCGTCGTGGAGCACAGATACGCAGTATTTT
-	few	TRBV27	13	TRBJ1-4	CASSPNLRAKLFF	TGTGCCAGCAGTCCTAACCTAAGGGCAAAACTGTTTTTT
-	-	TRBV5-1	13	TRBJ2-7	CASSFDKVDEQYF	TGCGCCAGCAGCTTTGACAAGGTGGACGAGCAGTACTTC
-	few	TRBV25-1	12	TRBJ1-5	CARMGLTRPQHF	TGTGCCAGAATGGGACTTACGCGGCCCCAGCATTTT
-	-	TRBV20-1	14	TRBJ2-7	CSARLTAQAYEQYF	TGCAGTGCTAGACTCACCGCCCAGGCCTACGAGCAGTACTTC
-	-	TRBV7-6	11	TRBJ2-7	CASSDAYEQYF	TGTGCCAGCAGCGACGCCTACGAGCAGTACTTC
-	-	TRBV5-1	13	TRBJ1-4	CASKLRINEKLFF	TGCGCCAGCAAACTCAGGATTAATGAAAAACTGTTTTTT
-	few	TRBV12-3/TRBV12-4	13	TRBJ2-7	CASSLARADEQYF	TGTGCCAGCAGTTTAGCCAGGGCCGACGAGCAGTACTTC